The clone carrying this T cell receptor beta chain was observed many times. Its antigen remains unidentified. This sample stems from a study of CD8 T cells in ankylosing spondylitis. Study results and limitations: Previous work reported some of these motif variants in the synovial fluid and blood of reactive arthritis.

TCRdb independently ran MiXCR on the 5' RACE reads; one entry per CDR3 protein. Of about 350,000 distinct CDR3 sequences listed, roughly 20% are singletons. V was cut by 6 bases and J by 2 bases, with 12 bases left in between. Germline V lookup: CDR1 MNHEY, CDR2 SVGEGT. CDR3 size: 14 residues. The receptor's source is a male donor with ankylosing spondylitis or in good health (not recorded which). Material for sequencing was blood, either unsorted or a sorted T cell fraction (not recorded which). V and J are TRBV6-2 or TRBV6-3 and TRBJ2-3; D uncertain. CDR3 nucleotides: TGTGCCAGCAGGGCCCTCCCTTACACAGATACGCAGTATTTT. It translates to CASRALPYTDTQYF.